The 15 T cell receptor beta chains reported below all come from one sample, sequenced in a study of blood T cell repertoires in COVID-19. TCRdb keeps only in-frame clones here, not all; method: immunoSEQ multiplex PCR. Of around 73,000 clones listed, roughly three quarters are singletons. The sequencing sample was made of peripheral blood. The receptors were sampled from a man in his 70s with COVID-19, enrolled during active disease.

This chain links TRBV5-1 with TRBJ1-5; D might be TRBD1 (6 bases). Germline V gene sequence: CDR1 SGHRS, CDR2 YFSETQ. Trimming shortened V by 4 bases and J by 5 bases, and 13 bases separated the two germline ends. The CDR3 has 14 residues. CDR3 in amino acids: CASSVQGLDQPQHF. For the CDR3, the DNA is TGCGCCAGCAGCGTTCAGGGGTTAGATCAGCCCCAGCATTTT. Filled out from reference TRBV5-1 and TRBJ1-5, the complete variable domain reads KAGVTQTPRYLIKTRGQQVTLSCSPISGHRSVSWYQQTPGQGLQFLFEYFSETQRNKGNFPGRFSGRQFSNSRSEMNVSTLELGDSALYLCASSVQGLDQPQHFGDGTRLSIL.

The V call is TRBV5-4, the J call TRBJ2-5, with 8 bases matching TRBD1. The CDR3 is made up of 15 amino acids. Trimming at V came to 3 bases and at J to 2 bases, leaving 6 bases not matched to a gene. Germline V lookup: CDR1 SGHNT, CDR2 YYREEE (reference sequence). CDR3 region: CASSSKNRGQETQYF. The CDR3 DNA reads TGTGCCAGCAGCTCAAAAAACAGGGGGCAAGAGACCCAGTACTTC.

The V gene is TRBV18, the J gene TRBJ1-6; TRBD1 matches at 10 bases. This CDR3 has 15 residues. The ends lost 5 bases at V and 10 bases at J; junction bases unmatched: 8. CDR1 is KGHSH and CDR2 is LQKENI in the germline V gene. The CDR3 DNA reads as TGTGCCAGCTCAGTCGGGACAGGGGAAGGATCACCCCTCCACTTT. It is translated as CASSVGTGEGSPLHF.

V gene TRBV7-9 combines with J gene TRBJ1-1, with 8 bases fitting TRBD1. With V trimmed by 3 bases and J by 4 bases, 1 base remained unmatched. The CDR3 has 13 residues. Germline CDR1 SEHNR, CDR2 FQNEAQ (reference sequence). In DNA, the CDR3 is TGTGCCAGCAGCTTCGGACAGGGCACTGAAGCTTTCTTT. It yields the protein CASSFGQGTEAFF.

The gene calls are TRBV9 and TRBJ1-1; D is undetermined. The CDR3 length is 13 residues. V dropped 1 base and J dropped 1 base, with 5 bases sitting between them. Per germline, CDR1 SGDLS and CDR2 YYNGEE. CDR3 protein: CASSVTGNTEAFF. As DNA, the CDR3 is TGTGCCAGCAGCGTAACCGGGAACACTGAAGCTTTCTTT.

The J gene is TRBJ1-1, the V gene TRBV5-6, with D possibly TRBD1 on 5 matching bases. This CDR3 region has 15 residues. The germline V and J ends were trimmed by 0 bases and 7 bases, with 16 bases remaining between them. Germline values: CDR1 SGHDT, CDR2 YYEEEE. The CDR3 loop is CASSLGPTVIVEAFF. CDR3 nucleotides: TGTGCCAGCAGCTTGGGCCCGACAGTTATTGTTGAAGCTTTCTTT.

The chain links TRBV10-3 to TRBJ1-1; D call uncertain. V lost 4 bases and J lost 1, with 7 bases in between. Germline V gene lookup returns CDR1 ENHRY and CDR2 SYGVKD. The CDR3 totals 13 residues. CDR3 in amino acids: CAISGSQNTEAFF. For the CDR3, the DNA is TGTGCCATCAGTGGCAGTCAGAACACTGAAGCTTTCTTT.

The V and J genes are TRBV6-6 and TRBJ1-1; the D gene is possibly TRBD1 (6 bases). Between the trimmed V and J ends, which lost 6 bases and 1 base, there was a span of 9 bases. Germline values: CDR1 MNHNY, CDR2 SVGAGI (reference sequence). CDR3 size: 13 residues. As DNA, the CDR3 is TGTGCCAGCAGCCGGGGACAGAACACTGAAGCTTTCTTT. This encodes CASSRGQNTEAFF.

The rearrangement links TRBV5-4 to TRBJ2-3; D gene unclear. This CDR3 has 14 residues. Germline V gene data show CDR1 as SGHNT and CDR2 as YYREEE (reference sequence). V was clipped by 3 bases and J by 7 bases, with 15 bases between them. CDR3 in amino acids: CASSSLSDQNTQYF. In nucleotides, the CDR3 is TGTGCCAGCAGCTCCTTGAGCGACCAGAATACGCAGTATTTT.

CDR3 bases: TGTGCCAGCAGCCATCAGACTAGCGGGAGACAGGGTGAGCAGTTCTTC. This sequence encodes CASSHQTSGRQGEQFF. V is TRBV5-4 and J is TRBJ2-1; 12 bases align to TRBD2. V lost 4 bases and J lost 9; bases outside the gene matches: 11. Germline values: CDR1 SGHNT, CDR2 YYREEE (reference sequence). This CDR3 region has 16 residues. Variable domain in full (rest from reference TRBV5-4 and TRBJ2-1): ETGVTQSPTHLIKTRGQQVTLRCSSQSGHNTVSWYQQALGQGPQFIFQYYREEENGRGNFPPRFSGLQFPNYSSELNVNALELDDSALYLCASSHQTSGRQGEQFFGPGTRLTVL.

The V and J genes are TRBV5-1 and TRBJ2-5, with TRBD2 matching over 10 bases. Germline assignment: CDR1 SGHRS and CDR2 YFSETQ. The J segment lost 0 bases and the V segment lost 3 bases, leaving 2 bases of the junction unmatched. This CDR3 has 15 residues. The CDR3 spells CASSWTSGYQETQYF. CDR3 sequence (DNA): TGCGCCAGCAGCTGGACTAGCGGATACCAAGAGACCCAGTACTTC.

CDR3 in amino acids: CASSKLAGFDNEQFF. The CDR3 bases are TGCGCCAGCAGCAAACTAGCGGGATTTGATAATGAGCAGTTCTTC. The V and J genes are TRBV5-1 and TRBJ2-1; 10 bases agree with TRBD2. V lost 4 bases to trimming and J lost 7 bases; unmatched junction nucleotides: 8. CDR1 is SGHRS and CDR2 is YFSETQ in the germline V gene. This CDR3 has 15 amino acids.

The CDR3 sequence: CASSLGGLMFGNEQFF. The CDR3 region has the DNA TGTGCCAGCAGTTTGGGGGGATTAATGTTCGGTAATGAGCAGTTCTTC. V is TRBV6-5 and J is TRBJ2-1; D is perhaps TRBD2 (6 bases). The CDR3 runs 16 residues. Trimming pared 4 bases from V and 7 bases from J, leaving 20 bases between. The germline CDR1 and CDR2 sequences are MNHEY and SVGAGI.

The CDR3 spells CASSFHYSGRIDNEQFF. The CDR3 coding sequence is TGTGCCAGCAGTTTCCACTATAGCGGGAGAATAGACAATGAGCAGTTCTTC. The chain joins TRBV28 to TRBJ2-1, with 9 positions matching TRBD2. The V gene end was trimmed by 3 bases and the J gene end by 5 bases; junction bases not matched to a gene: 11. This CDR3 comprises 17 residues. Germline V gene sequence: CDR1 MDHEN, CDR2 SYDVKM.

Here the CDR3 reads CASSFSGGLYEQYF. The DNA of the CDR3 is TGTGCCAGCAGCTTTTCGGGAGGTTTATACGAGCAGTACTTC. V gene TRBV11-2 combines with J gene TRBJ2-7; 7 positions agree with TRBD2. Germline V lookup: CDR1 SGHAT, CDR2 FQNNGV. Trimming removed 3 bases from V and 4 bases from J; junction bases left unmatched: 6. This CDR3 is 14 amino acids long.